This T cell receptor (beta chain) is from a study of blood T cell repertoires in COVID-19. Germline loops: CDR1 GTSNPN, CDR2 SVGIG (reference sequence). After removal of 0 bases from V and 0 bases from J, the junction contained 2 bases not matched to a gene. The CDR3 totals 14 residues. Authors' data handling: It was from reference gene primer amplification that nucleated cell counts were estimated. Clones were sequenced by immunoSEQ multiplex PCR, and TCRdb holds only the in-frame ones, with some missing. V and J calls and clone size are copied from that table; D and trimming were computed from the DNA. Altogether under 80,000 clones are present, 85% to 90% being singletons, with the ten largest covering approximately 15%.

This clonotype was obtained from a man between 65 and 85 years old with active or convalescent COVID-19. The source material was peripheral blood. V gene TRBV30 combines with J gene TRBJ2-7; 7 positions match TRBD1. The CDR3 DNA reads TGTGCCTGGAGTGTATGGACAGGCTCCTACGAGCAGTACTTC. Protein product: CAWSVWTGSYEQYF.